This paragraph reports one T cell receptor beta chain. The sample holds a few counts of this clonotype. Its antigen specificity is not known. Per-base qualities were not stored, and no clone one base away is much larger. To demonstrate the VDJtools post-analysis software, the study profiled TCR beta repertoires from the peripheral blood of about 13 young patients with multiple sclerosis. Multiple sclerosis patients were children and adolescents aged about 6 to 16 years. These data belong to a study of post-analysis software for immune sequencing data (dated by TCRdb to the mid-2010s). In terms of the full investigation: Disease courses on record covered relapsing-remitting, secondary progressive and progressive-relapsing multiple sclerosis, though some patients had no subtype annotation. The patient repertoires were compared against some twelve previously published healthy control repertoires obtained from donors aged about 6 to 28 years. A subset of samples was prepared in parallel using single-end sample barcoding, then pooled and co-amplified after Illumina adapter ligation.

Points the paper makes about the study in general: Multiple sclerosis patients had significantly lower normalized Chao1 diversity than controls, a result that suggests substantial peripheral T-cell clonal expansion. Direct clustering with F measure showed strong co-clustering of samples prepared in the same batch, prompting a batch-effect correction. A few TRBV segments, including TRBV5-6, TRBV5-1 and TRBV20-1, were significantly more frequent in patients than controls. The multiple sclerosis patient group was slightly younger than the control group.

Library prep was done by PCR. The data were produced on an Illumina HiSeq 2500. Unique molecular identifiers were incorporated into TCR beta cDNA libraries to reduce PCR and sequencing biases. Approximately 500,000 cDNA molecules were obtained for every 1 to 10 million input T cells, so each molecule roughly corresponded to one T cell. The patient libraries were prepared and sequenced using the same protocol as the earlier healthy control dataset. Within a given batch, samples were prepared together, multiplexed and sequenced on the same HiSeq lane. Turning to the authors' computational methods: MIGEC was used to process the raw barcoded reads, and molecular identifier groups with only a single read were discarded before consensus assembly and CDR3 extraction. VDJtools was used for post-analysis of the clonotype tables, with diversity normalized by down-sampling every dataset to the smallest sample size. To correct batch-related cross-sample contamination, repertoire overlap clustering matched CDR3 amino acid sequences but not nucleotide sequences. Using fastp at Q25 and MiXCR, TCRdb reprocessed the public reads and kept productive beta chains. Each CDR3 protein appears once, grouped with its most common genes and DNA. It is TCRdb's table, rather than the study itself, that gives the V and J calls and clone size. The sample has 500,000 to 600,000 distinct CDR3 sequences on record, around 40% of them singletons. Clones ranked in the top ten supply approximately 1.7% of the sample.

Sequences LNHNV (CDR1) and YYDKDF (CDR2) are obtained from the germline V gene (reference sequence). Relative to germline, V is missing 2 bases and J is missing 3 bases, with 8 bases of the junction outside any gene match. There are 16 amino acids in the CDR3, from cysteine to phenylalanine inclusive. Only the CDR3 DNA is retained, 48 bases long and in frame from the first base. This TCR was recovered from a girl aged 5-17 years with multiple sclerosis. The specimen sequenced was blood. The V and J segments used are TRBV15 and TRBJ1-2, with TRBD1 identical over 8 junction bases. The CDR3 is CATSRRKQGGDYGYTF. The DNA sequence reads TGTGCCACCAGCAGAAGGAAACAGGGGGGGGACTATGGCTACACCTTC.